The 15 T cell receptor beta chains listed next were all sequenced from one sample in a study of blood T cell repertoires in COVID-19. TCRdb's table, derived via immunoSEQ multiplex PCR, lists solely in-frame clones and lacks some. Of 160,000 or so clones listed, roughly 77% are singletons. Sequencing used peripheral blood. The origin of the receptors is a human donor in a cohort sampled during active COVID-19.

V gene TRBV6-5 combines with J gene TRBJ1-2; D may be TRBD1 (5 bases). CDR3 length equals 12 residues. CDR1 and CDR2 from the germline V gene are MNHEY and SVGAGI. V was shortened by 7 bases and J by 3 bases, with 9 bases between the two germline ends. DNA for the CDR3: TGTGCCAGCACTACAGGAGACTATGGCTACACCTTC. Translated: CASTTGDYGYTF.

The gene calls are TRBV19 and TRBJ1-5; 11 bases match TRBD1. Trimming cost V 9 bases and J 4 bases; bases outside gene matches: 2. This CDR3 contains 13 residues. Germline lookup yields CDR1 LNHDA and CDR2 SQIVND (reference sequence). This chain's CDR3 is CASRDRGNQPQHF. DNA for the CDR3: TGTGCCAGCCGGGACAGGGGGAATCAGCCCCAGCATTTT.

The V and J genes are TRBV30 and TRBJ2-3, with 7 bases that match TRBD2. The CDR3 runs 12 residues. The junction had 5 bases not matched to a gene; V was cut back by 3 bases and J by 8 bases. The germline CDR1 and CDR2 sequences are GTSNPN and SVGIG (reference sequence). CDR3: CAWSPGRGTQYF. The CDR3 DNA sequence: TGTGCCTGGAGCCCAGGGAGGGGTACGCAGTATTTT.

V and J are TRBV19 and TRBJ2-1; D is ambiguous. The V and J ends lost 5 bases and 2 bases respectively, with 7 bases between them. The CDR3 is 13 residues long. The V gene's germline CDR1 is LNHDA and CDR2 SQIVND (reference sequence). DNA for the CDR3: TGTGCCAGTAGTCCACCGGCCTACAATGAGCAGTTCTTC. It is translated as CASSPPAYNEQFF.

The chain carries TRBV10-3 and TRBJ2-3, with 11 bases fitting TRBD1. J was trimmed by 5 bases and V by 10 bases; bases with no gene match: 14. From germline, CDR1 is ENHRY and CDR2 SYGVKD. There are 16 residues in the CDR3. This CDR3 reads CATLGGRTGGEDTQYF. The CDR3 coding sequence is TGTGCCACCCTCGGGGGCCGGACAGGGGGCGAAGATACGCAGTATTTT.

This rearrangement joins TRBV5-6 to TRBJ1-6; no clear D gene. This CDR3 spans 16 amino acids. CDR1 SGHDT and CDR2 YYEEEE come from the germline V gene. V shed 0 bases and J shed 8 bases, with 15 bases lying between them. CDR3 region: CASSLVPASRDSPLHF. Here the CDR3 DNA reads TGTGCCAGCAGCTTGGTCCCGGCGAGTCGGGATTCACCCCTCCACTTT.

The chain combines TRBV2 with TRBJ1-3; 7 bases match TRBD1. Per germline, CDR1 SNHLY and CDR2 FYNNEI. This CDR3 is 15 amino acids long. Trimming cost V 9 bases and J 1 base; bases outside gene matches: 9. CDR3 bases: TGTGCCAGTTACAGGGGTAAAGGGTCTGGAAACACCATATATTTT. Its protein is CASYRGKGSGNTIYF. Filled out from reference TRBV2 and TRBJ1-3, the complete variable domain reads EPEVTQTPSHQVTQMGQEVILRCVPISNHLYFYWYRQILGQKVEFLVSFYNNEISEKSEIFDDQFSVERPDGSNFTLKIRSTKLEDSAMYFCASYRGKGSGNTIYFGEGSWLTVV.

This rearrangement joins TRBV19 to TRBJ1-4, with TRBD1 matching over 9 bases. The CDR3 totals 18 residues. V dropped 7 bases and J dropped 3; count of bases not matched to a gene: 15. Germline V gene lookup returns CDR1 LNHDA and CDR2 SQIVND (reference sequence). CDR3 DNA: TGTGCCAGTACCCGCCGGGGGACAGGGTTGTATTCTAATGAAAAACTGTTTTTT. Translation gives CASTRRGTGLYSNEKLFF.

The V gene is TRBV4-3, the J gene TRBJ2-2, with 8 bases aligning to TRBD2. Germline lookup yields CDR1 LGHNA and CDR2 YSLEER. This CDR3 region has 15 residues. The trim removed 3 bases at V and 1 base at J, leaving 1 base unmatched. The CDR3, as DNA: TGCGCCAGCAGCCAGAGCGGGGGGAACACCGGGGAGCTGTTTTTT. Its protein is CASSQSGGNTGELFF.

The sample holds one count of this clone. The V and J genes are TRBV5-6 and TRBJ2-2; 8 bases are a match to TRBD2. Unmatched junction bases numbered 5, after V lost 4 bases and J lost 6 bases. CDR3 length: 14 amino acids. From germline, CDR1 is SGHDT and CDR2 YYEEEE. The CDR3 region is CASSMGLVAGELFF. CDR3 DNA: TGTGCCAGCAGCATGGGACTAGTGGCCGGGGAGCTGTTTTTT.

The chain employs TRBV7-2 and TRBJ1-2, with 7 bases fitting TRBD1. V shed 1 base, J shed 7 bases, and the junction held 0 bases outside the gene matches. CDR1 is SGHTA and CDR2 is FQGNSA in the germline V gene. The CDR3 runs to 12 residues. Here the CDR3 reads CASSLDRGGYTF. In nucleotides, the CDR3 is TGTGCCAGCAGCTTAGACAGGGGTGGCTACACCTTC. The full variable domain, with the rest looked up from reference TRBV7-2 and TRBJ1-2, is GAGVSQSPSNKVTEKGKDVELRCDPISGHTALYWYRQSLGQGLEFLIYFQGNSAPDKSGLPSDRFSAERTGGSVSTLTIQRTQQEDSAVYLCASSLDRGGYTFGSGTRLTVV.

The chain couples TRBV7-2 to TRBJ2-7, with TRBD2 matching over 7 bases. Germline-derived CDR1 and CDR2 are SGHTA and FQGNSA. Trimming took 5 bases from V and 5 from J; bases not matched to a gene: 6. This CDR3 spans 13 amino acids. The chain's CDR3 is CASSRVGGNEQYF. The CDR3 coding sequence is TGTGCCAGCAGCCGGGTCGGGGGGAACGAGCAGTACTTC.

This clone was observed a handful of times. The chain employs TRBV2 and TRBJ2-3, with TRBD2 matching 9 bases. After removal of 6 bases from V and 6 bases from J, the junction contained 4 bases not matched to a gene. The germline gives CDR1 SNHLY, CDR2 FYNNEI. The CDR3 has 13 amino acids. The DNA for the CDR3 is TGTGCCAGCAGCAGCGGGAGGAAGGATACGCAGTATTTT. Protein sequence: CASSSGRKDTQYF.

The V and J genes are TRBV6-5 and TRBJ2-7; perhaps TRBD1 as D (6 bases). Trimming left V 6 bases short and J 0 bases short, with 12 bases between. The CDR3 length is 14 residues. Germline V gene lookup returns CDR1 MNHEY and CDR2 SVGAGI. As DNA, the CDR3 is TGTGCCAGCAGACCGGGACAAAGCTCCTACGAGCAGTACTTC. This gives the protein CASRPGQSSYEQYF.

The genes are TRBV6-1 and TRBJ2-1, with a weak D call TRBD2 (5 bases). The CDR3 contains 14 residues. Per germline, CDR1 MNHNS and CDR2 SASEGT. Trimming removed 6 bases from V and 2 bases from J, with 11 bases in between. The CDR3 DNA reads TGTGCCAGCAGCTACGGGGAGACCTACAATGAGCAGTTCTTC. It yields the protein CASSYGETYNEQFF.